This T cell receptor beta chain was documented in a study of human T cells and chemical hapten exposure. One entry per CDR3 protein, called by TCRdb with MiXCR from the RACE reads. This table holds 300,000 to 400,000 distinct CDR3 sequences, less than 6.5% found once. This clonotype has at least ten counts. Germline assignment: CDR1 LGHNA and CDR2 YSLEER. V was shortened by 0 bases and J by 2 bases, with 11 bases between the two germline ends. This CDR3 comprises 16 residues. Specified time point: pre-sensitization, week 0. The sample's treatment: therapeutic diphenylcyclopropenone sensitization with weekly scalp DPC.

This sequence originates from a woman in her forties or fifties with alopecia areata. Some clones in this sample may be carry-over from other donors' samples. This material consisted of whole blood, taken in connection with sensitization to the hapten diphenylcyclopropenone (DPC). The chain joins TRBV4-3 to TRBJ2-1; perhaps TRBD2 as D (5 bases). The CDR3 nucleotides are TGCGCCAGCAGCCAAGATTCCGCGGGCACCTACAATGAGCAGTTCTTC. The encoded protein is CASSQDSAGTYNEQFF.